This T cell receptor (beta chain) was sequenced for a study of identical twins. Study-wide results and caveats: Twin sharing of out-of-frame TCR alpha was underestimated by models in monozygotic pairs. Out-of-frame alpha sequences common to twins exhibited an excess of low generation probability.

Looked up from germline, CDR1 is LGHDT and CDR2 is YNNKEL (reference sequence). This CDR3 is 15 amino acids long. TCRdb fed the 5' RACE reads into MiXCR, producing one record per CDR3 protein. The sample yields 400,000 to 600,000 distinct CDR3 sequences, 20% to 25% seen once. Concerning this clonotype: The target antigen is unknown. Germline is not matched at one junction end, which may reflect a read error.

The sample was also reused in another study, on yellow fever vaccine responses in identical twins.

The material sequenced was CD4+ T cells sorted from blood. The sequence was obtained from a woman younger than 35 in good health. The chain joins TRBV3-1 to TRBJ1-5, with D maybe TRBD1 (6 bases). The DNA for the CDR3 is TGTGCCTGCAGCCCCCAGGGGCACAGCAATCAGCCCCAGCATTTT. It encodes CACSPQGHSNQPQHF. The whole variable domain, remainder taken from reference TRBV3-1 and TRBJ1-5, is DTAVSQTPKYLVTQMGNDKSIKCEQNLGHDTMYWYKQDSKKFLKIMFSYNNKELIINETVPNRFSPKSPDKAHLNLHINSLELGDSAVYFCACSPQGHSNQPQHFGDGTRLSIL.